The rows below give T cell receptor beta chains drawn from one sample of a study of human versus mouse CDR3 diversity and MHC coevolution. Assay: immunoSEQ multiplex PCR; the TCRdb copy retains only in-frame clones and omits some. Of about 73,000 clones detected, under 95% appear once; the ten largest clones hold roughly 0.16%. Sequenced: naive CD4+ T cells from blood. These receptors all come from a person aged 30-69 years in good health. The CDR3 runs from the conserved cysteine through the conserved F or W. D genes are given only for firm matches. Not every row has a clone size; where given, it reads once, few, many or a size class.

j_gene | len | v_gene | abundance | d_gene | CDR3aa | CDR3nt
TRBJ1-2 | 17 | TRBV19 | few | TRBD1 | CASSIAGQGARNYGYTF | TGTGCCAGTAGCATCGCGGGACAGGGGGCGCGGAACTATGGCTACACCTTC
TRBJ2-7 | 16 | TRBV21-1 | - | - | CASSNCPDTNMDEQYF | TGTGCCAGCAGCAACTGCCCGGACACTAACATGGACGAGCAGTACTTC
TRBJ2-7 | 16 | TRBV11-2 | - | TRBD2 | CASSKTLTSSGNEQYF | TGTGCCAGCAGCAAGACATTGACTAGCTCGGGGAACGAGCAGTACTTC
TRBJ1-2 | 16 | TRBV7-9 | - | TRBD1 | CASSLEDRGPNYGYTF | TGTGCCAGCAGCTTAGAAGACAGGGGGCCGAACTATGGCTACACCTTC
TRBJ2-3 | 16 | TRBV7-8 | - | - | CASSPHGTVSTDTQYF | TGTGCCAGCAGCCCCCACGGGACTGTTAGCACAGATACGCAGTATTTT
TRBJ1-1 | 14 | TRBV6-1 | - | TRBD1 | CASRSQGANTEAFF | TGTGCCAGCAGGAGCCAGGGGGCGAACACTGAAGCTTTCTTT
TRBJ1-5 | 16 | TRBV6-1 | once | TRBD1 | CASSAMGQGASQPQHF | TGTGCCAGCAGTGCGATGGGACAGGGGGCCAGTCAGCCCCAGCATTTT
TRBJ1-1 | 12 | TRBV30 | - | - | CAWSDFRTEAFF | TGTGCCTGGAGTGACTTCAGGACTGAAGCTTTCTTT
TRBJ2-5 | 17 | TRBV2 | once | - | CATTPGGTWGPKETQYF | TGTGCCACCACTCCCGGGGGGACGTGGGGGCCTAAAGAGACCCAGTACTTC
TRBJ1-5 | 13 | TRBV5-5 | - | - | CASSWTANQPQHF | TGTGCCAGCAGCTGGACAGCTAATCAGCCCCAGCATTTT
TRBJ2-1 | 16 | TRBV4-1 | - | - | CASSLRVVANYQEQFF | TGCGCCAGCAGCCTAAGGGTGGTAGCGAACTATCAAGAGCAGTTCTTC
TRBJ1-1 | 12 | TRBV2 | - | - | CASTEARQEAFF | TGTGCCAGCACCGAAGCCCGACAGGAAGCTTTCTTT
TRBJ2-1 | 14 | TRBV2 | - | TRBD2 | CASNLAGGGDEQFF | TGTGCCAGCAACCTAGCGGGGGGCGGGGATGAGCAGTTCTTC
TRBJ2-2 | 19 | TRBV10-2 | - | TRBD1 | CASQDTVGRGRIYTGELFF | TGCGCCAGCCAAGATACAGTTGGCAGGGGGCGCATCTACACCGGGGAGCTGTTTTTT
TRBJ1-5 | 14 | TRBV2 | - | - | CASTEGSRNQPQHF | TGTGCCAGCACGGAGGGTAGTCGCAATCAGCCCCAGCATTTT
TRBJ2-2 | 14 | TRBV18 | - | - | CASSPGTASGELFF | TGTGCCAGCTCACCGGGGACTGCCTCCGGGGAGCTGTTTTTT
TRBJ1-5 | 14 | TRBV4-2 | - | - | CASSQTGPHQPQHF | TGTGCCAGCAGCCAAACAGGGCCTCATCAGCCCCAGCATTTT
TRBJ1-1 | 14 | TRBV30 | - | - | CAWSVETANTEAFF | TGTGCCTGGAGTGTCGAGACAGCGAACACTGAAGCTTTCTTT
TRBJ2-7 | 16 | TRBV4-1 | - | TRBD2 | CASSPVGLVVSDEQYF | TGCGCCAGCAGCCCCGTTGGACTAGTCGTCTCCGACGAGCAGTACTTC
TRBJ2-1 | 16 | TRBV5-4 | - | TRBD2 | CASSLALAGAGDEQFF | TGTGCCAGCAGCTTGGCTCTAGCGGGGGCTGGCGATGAGCAGTTCTTC
TRBJ2-7 | 14 | TRBV19 | - | TRBD1 | CASSGGQVWNEQYF | TGTGCCAGTAGTGGGGGACAGGTGTGGAACGAGCAGTACTTC
TRBJ1-4 | 12 | TRBV2 | - | - | CASRPQGEKLFF | TGTGCCAGCAGACCCCAGGGGGAAAAACTGTTTTTT
TRBJ2-3 | 14 | TRBV30 | - | TRBD2 | CAWIRRGGTDTQYF | TGTGCCTGGATAAGGCGGGGGGGCACAGATACGCAGTATTTT
TRBJ2-7 | 16 | TRBV25-1 | - | TRBD1 | CASTAPPGQGPYEQYF | TGTGCCAGCACCGCTCCCCCGGGACAGGGGCCCTACGAGCAGTACTTC
TRBJ2-5 | 17 | TRBV7-8 | - | TRBD2 | CASSLARLQAGQETQYF | TGTGCCAGCAGCTTAGCTCGTCTGCAAGCGGGACAAGAGACCCAGTACTTC
TRBJ1-1 | 15 | TRBV27 | - | - | CASSYPPPTTDEAFF | TGTGCCAGCAGTTACCCACCGCCGACAACAGATGAAGCTTTCTTT
TRBJ1-5 | 17 | TRBV28 | - | - | CASSLRRGGQINQPQHF | TGTGCCAGCAGTTTAAGGCGGGGCGGGCAGATAAATCAGCCCCAGCATTTT
TRBJ1-4 | 16 | TRBV4-2 | - | - | CASSQDLVEINEKLFF | TGTGCCAGCAGCCAAGATTTGGTAGAGATTAATGAAAAACTGTTTTTT
TRBJ1-5 | 16 | TRBV28 | - | - | CASSFNGGISNQPQHF | TGTGCCAGCAGTTTTAACGGGGGGATAAGCAATCAGCCCCAGCATTTT
TRBJ2-7 | 13 | TRBV2 | - | - | CASSLVSSYEQYF | TGTGCCAGCAGTCTGGTCAGCTCCTACGAGCAGTACTTC
TRBJ1-6 | 14 | TRBV5-4 | once | - | CASSFEGVNSPLHF | TGTGCCAGCAGCTTCGAGGGGGTGAATTCACCCCTCCACTTT
TRBJ1-1 | 14 | TRBV6-1 | - | - | CAISLGPMNTEAFF | TGTGCCATCAGCCTGGGGCCCATGAACACTGAAGCTTTCTTT
TRBJ2-3 | 14 | TRBV5-1 | - | TRBD1 | CASSPTGVEDTQYF | TGCGCCAGCAGCCCGACAGGGGTTGAAGATACGCAGTATTTT
TRBJ2-2 | 12 | TRBV10-3 | - | - | CAISTGTGELFF | TGTGCCATCAGTACAGGCACCGGGGAGCTGTTTTTT
TRBJ2-5 | 14 | TRBV7-9 | - | - | CASSSRAATETQYF | TGTGCCAGCAGCTCGAGGGCTGCCACGGAGACCCAGTACTTC